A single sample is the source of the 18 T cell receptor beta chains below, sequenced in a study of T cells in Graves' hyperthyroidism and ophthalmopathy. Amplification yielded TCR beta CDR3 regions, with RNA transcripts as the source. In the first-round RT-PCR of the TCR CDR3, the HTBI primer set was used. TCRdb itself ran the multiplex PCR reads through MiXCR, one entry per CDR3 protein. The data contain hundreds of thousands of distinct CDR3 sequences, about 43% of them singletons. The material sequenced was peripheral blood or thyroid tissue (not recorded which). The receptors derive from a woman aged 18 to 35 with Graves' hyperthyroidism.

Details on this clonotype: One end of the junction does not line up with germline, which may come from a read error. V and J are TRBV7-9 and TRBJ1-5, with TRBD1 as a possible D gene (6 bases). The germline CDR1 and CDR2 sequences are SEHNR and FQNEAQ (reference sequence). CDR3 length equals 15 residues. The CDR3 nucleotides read TGTGCCAGCAGCCTAGCGACAGGTTACAATCAGCCCCAGCATTTT. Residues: CASSLATGYNQPQHF.

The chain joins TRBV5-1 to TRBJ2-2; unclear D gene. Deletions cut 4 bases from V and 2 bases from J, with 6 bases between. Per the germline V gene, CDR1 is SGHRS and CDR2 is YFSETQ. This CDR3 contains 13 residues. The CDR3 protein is CASSILNTGELFF. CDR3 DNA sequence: TGCGCCAGCAGCATCCTTAACACCGGGGAGCTGTTTTTT.

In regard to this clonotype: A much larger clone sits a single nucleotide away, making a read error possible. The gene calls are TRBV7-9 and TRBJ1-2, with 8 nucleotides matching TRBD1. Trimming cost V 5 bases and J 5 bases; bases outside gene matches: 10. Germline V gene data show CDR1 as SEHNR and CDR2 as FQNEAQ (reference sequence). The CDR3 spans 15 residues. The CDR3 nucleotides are TGTGCCAGCAGCCCAGGACAGGGCACGGGTTATGGCTACACCTTC. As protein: CASSPGQGTGYGYTF.

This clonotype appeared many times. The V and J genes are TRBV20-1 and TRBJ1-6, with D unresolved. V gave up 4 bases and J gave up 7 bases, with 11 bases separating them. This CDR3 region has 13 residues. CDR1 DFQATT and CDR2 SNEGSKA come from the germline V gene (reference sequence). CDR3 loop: CSANKGPNSPLHF. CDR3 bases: TGCAGTGCTAATAAGGGTCCAAATTCACCCCTCCACTTT.

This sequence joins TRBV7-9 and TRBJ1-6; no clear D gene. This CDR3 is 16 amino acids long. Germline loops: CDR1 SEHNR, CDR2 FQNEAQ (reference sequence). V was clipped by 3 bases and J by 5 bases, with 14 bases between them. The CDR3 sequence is CASSFGSLPNNSPLHF. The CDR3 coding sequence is TGTGCCAGCAGCTTTGGAAGTCTCCCTAATAATTCACCCCTCCACTTT.

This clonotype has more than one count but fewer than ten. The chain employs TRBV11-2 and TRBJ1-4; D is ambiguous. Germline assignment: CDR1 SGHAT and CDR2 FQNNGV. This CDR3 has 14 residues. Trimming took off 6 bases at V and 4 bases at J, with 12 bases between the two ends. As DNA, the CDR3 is TGTGCCAGCAGTCGATTAGGCGTTAATGAAAAACTGTTTTTT. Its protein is CASSRLGVNEKLFF.

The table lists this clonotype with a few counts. CDR3 coding DNA: TGTGCCATCAGTGAGTATGGGGGTTCGTCCGGCTACACCTTC. It yields the protein CAISEYGGSSGYTF. This chain links TRBV10-3 with TRBJ1-2, with D tentatively TRBD1 (5 bases). Germline assignment: CDR1 ENHRY and CDR2 SYGVKD. This CDR3 region has 14 residues. Trimming cost V 1 base and J 8 bases, with 14 bases left between them.

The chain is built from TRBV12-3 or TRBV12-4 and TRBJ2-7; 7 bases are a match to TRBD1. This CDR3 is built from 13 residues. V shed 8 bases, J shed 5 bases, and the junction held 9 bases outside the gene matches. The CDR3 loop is CASLRQGPHEQYF. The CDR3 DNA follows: TGTGCCAGCTTACGACAGGGTCCCCACGAGCAGTACTTC.

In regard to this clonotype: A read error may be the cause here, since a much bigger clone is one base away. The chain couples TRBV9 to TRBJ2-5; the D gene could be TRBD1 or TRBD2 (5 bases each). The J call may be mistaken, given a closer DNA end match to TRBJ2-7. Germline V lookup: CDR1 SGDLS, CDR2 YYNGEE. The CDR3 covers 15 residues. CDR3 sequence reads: CASSVTTGPRDEQYF. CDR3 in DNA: TGTGCCAGCAGCGTAACGACGGGACCACGGGACGAGCAGTACTTC.

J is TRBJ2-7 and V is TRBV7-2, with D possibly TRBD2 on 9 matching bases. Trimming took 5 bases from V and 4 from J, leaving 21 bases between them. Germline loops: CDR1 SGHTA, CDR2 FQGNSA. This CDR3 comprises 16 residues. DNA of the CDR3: TGTGCCAGCAGCCAGGGGGCGGGAGGGCCTGGGTACGAGCAGTACTTC. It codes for CASSQGAGGPGYEQYF.

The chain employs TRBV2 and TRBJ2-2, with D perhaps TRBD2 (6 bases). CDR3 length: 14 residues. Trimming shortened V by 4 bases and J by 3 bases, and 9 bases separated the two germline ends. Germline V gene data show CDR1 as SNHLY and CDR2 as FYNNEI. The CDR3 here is CASSAGVDTGELFF. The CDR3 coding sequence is TGTGCCAGCAGTGCGGGAGTTGACACCGGGGAGCTGTTTTTT.

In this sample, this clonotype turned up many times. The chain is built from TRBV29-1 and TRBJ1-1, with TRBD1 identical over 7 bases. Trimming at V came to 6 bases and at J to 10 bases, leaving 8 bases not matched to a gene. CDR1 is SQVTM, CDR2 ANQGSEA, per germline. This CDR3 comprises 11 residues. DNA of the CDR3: TGCAGCGTGTCCCGTCAGGGGGGAGCTTTCTTT. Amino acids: CSVSRQGGAFF.

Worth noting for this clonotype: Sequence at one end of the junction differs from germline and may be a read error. The CDR3: CASSSQVQSYERYF. CDR3 DNA: TGTGCCAGCAGCTCACAAGTTCAATCCTACGAGCGGTACTTC. This sequence joins TRBV7-2 and TRBJ2-7; D not resolved. CDR1 is SGHTA, CDR2 FQGNSA, per germline. This CDR3 region has 14 residues.

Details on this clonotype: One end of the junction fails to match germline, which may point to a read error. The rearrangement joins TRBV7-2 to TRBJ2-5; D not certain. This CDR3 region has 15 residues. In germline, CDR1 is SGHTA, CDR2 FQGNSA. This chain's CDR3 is CASSQVITIAETQYF. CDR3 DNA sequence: TGCGCCAGCAGCCAAGTGATTACCATCGCGGAGACCCAGTACTTC.

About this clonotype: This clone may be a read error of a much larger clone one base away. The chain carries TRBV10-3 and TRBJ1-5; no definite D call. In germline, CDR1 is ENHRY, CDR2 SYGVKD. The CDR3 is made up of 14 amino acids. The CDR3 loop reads CAISESFGIQLQHF. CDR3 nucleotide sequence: TGTGCCATCAGTGAGTCGTTCGGAATTCAGCTCCAGCATTTT.

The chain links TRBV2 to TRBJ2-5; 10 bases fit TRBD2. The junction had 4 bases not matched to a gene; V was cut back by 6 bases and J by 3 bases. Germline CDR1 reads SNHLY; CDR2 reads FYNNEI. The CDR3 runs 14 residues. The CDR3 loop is CASRVAGGKETQYF. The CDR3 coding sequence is TGTGCCAGCAGGGTAGCGGGAGGTAAAGAGACCCAGTACTTC. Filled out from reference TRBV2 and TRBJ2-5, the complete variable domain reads EPEVTQTPSHQVTQMGQEVILRCVPISNHLYFYWYRQILGQKVEFLVSFYNNEISEKSEIFDDQFSVERPDGSNFTLKIRSTKLEDSAMYFCASRVAGGKETQYFGPGTRLLVL.

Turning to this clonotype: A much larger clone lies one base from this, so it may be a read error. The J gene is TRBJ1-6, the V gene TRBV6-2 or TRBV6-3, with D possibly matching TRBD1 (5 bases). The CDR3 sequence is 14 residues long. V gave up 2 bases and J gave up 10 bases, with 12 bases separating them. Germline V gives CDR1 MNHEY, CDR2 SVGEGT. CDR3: CASSYRTGVSPLHF. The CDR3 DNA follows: TGTGCCAGCAGTTACCGGACGGGGGTATCACCCCTCCACTTT.

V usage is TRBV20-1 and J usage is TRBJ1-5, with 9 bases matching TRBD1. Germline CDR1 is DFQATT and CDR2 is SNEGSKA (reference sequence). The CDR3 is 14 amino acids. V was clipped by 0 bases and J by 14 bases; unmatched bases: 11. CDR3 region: CSARDPGQGESEHF. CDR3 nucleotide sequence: TGCAGTGCTAGAGATCCGGGACAGGGAGAATCCGAGCATTTT.